One sample yielded the 29 T cell receptor beta chains listed below, sequenced in a study of breast tumors, draining lymph nodes, adjacent tissues. Via MiXCR, TCRdb re-called the multiplex PCR reads, giving one row per CDR3 protein. This sample has about 13,000 distinct CDR3 sequences, with 45% to 50% found just once. The sequenced sample was tumor-adjacent breast tissue. All receptors come from a female donor with breast cancer. Some clones in this sample may be carry-over from other donors' samples.

This clonotype was found many times. The V and J genes are TRBV6-1 and TRBJ2-7; tentatively, D is TRBD1 or TRBD2 (5 bases each). This CDR3 region has 15 residues. The V gene lost 4 bases and the J gene lost 3 bases, with 16 bases spanning the gap. In germline, CDR1 is MNHNS, CDR2 SASEGT. Written as DNA, the CDR3 is TGTGCCAGCAGTGTTATCCGGGACGGAAGCTACGAGCAGTACTTC. This gives the protein CASSVIRDGSYEQYF.

In its sample, this clonotype was seen many times. This chain uses TRBV6-2 or TRBV6-3 with TRBJ2-1, with 10 bases that match TRBD1. CDR3 length: 14 amino acids. In germline, CDR1 is MNHEY, CDR2 SVGEGT. V gave up 6 bases and J gave up 10 bases; unmatched junction bases: 9. This CDR3 is CASRSGTGDREQFF. CDR3 nucleotides: TGTGCCAGCAGATCCGGGACAGGGGACAGGGAGCAGTTCTTC.

This clonotype was picked up many times. The chain recombines TRBV3-1 with TRBJ2-1; 9 nucleotides match TRBD2. In germline, CDR1 is LGHDT, CDR2 YNNKEL (reference sequence). J was trimmed by 9 bases and V by 0 bases; bases with no gene match: 12. This CDR3 spans 17 amino acids. CDR3 residues: CASSQDWREGLGGEQFF. The CDR3 DNA follows: TGTGCCAGCAGCCAAGATTGGCGGGAGGGCCTGGGAGGTGAGCAGTTCTTC.

The chain carries TRBV7-9 and TRBJ2-3; D is unresolved. Per germline, CDR1 SEHNR and CDR2 FQNEAQ (reference sequence). V was trimmed by 4 bases and J by 4 bases, leaving 12 bases between them. The CDR3 sequence is 14 residues long. The chain's CDR3 is CASSSVGGADTQYF. The CDR3, as DNA: TGTGCCAGCAGCTCAGTTGGTGGGGCAGATACGCAGTATTTT.

This clonotype was found once. The chain combines TRBV7-3 with TRBJ1-1, with a tentative D call TRBD1 (5 bases). V gave up 3 bases and J gave up 4 bases, with 9 bases separating them. Germline CDR1 is SGHTA and CDR2 is FQGTGA. The CDR3 loop spans 13 amino acids. DNA for the CDR3: TGTGCCAGCAGCTTGACAGCCAGCACTGAAGCTTTCTTT. This sequence encodes CASSLTASTEAFF.

The chain couples TRBV15 to TRBJ2-1, with D tentatively TRBD1 or TRBD2 (5 bases each). V lost 6 bases and J 5 bases, leaving 14 bases between the germline ends. CDR1 LNHNV and CDR2 YYDKDF come from the germline V gene (reference sequence). CDR3 size: 14 residues. CDR3 in amino acids: CATRGTVGNNEQFF. The CDR3 DNA reads TGTGCCACCAGAGGGACCGTGGGGAACAATGAGCAGTTCTTC.

This clonotype came up many times. The chain joins TRBV6-5 to TRBJ2-7, with D perhaps matching TRBD1 or TRBD2 (5 bases each). V was pared by 0 bases and J by 2 bases, with 11 bases between. The CDR3 is 15 amino acids. The V gene's germline CDR1 is MNHEY and CDR2 SVGAGI. The CDR3 loop is CASSYSGTETYEQYF. DNA of the CDR3: TGTGCCAGCAGTTACTCCGGGACGGAGACCTACGAGCAGTACTTC.

This clonotype was recorded a few times. A read error may be the cause here, since a much bigger clone is one base away. The chain carries TRBV20-1 and TRBJ2-2, with a tentative D call TRBD1 (5 bases). CDR3 length: 16 residues. The germline CDR1 and CDR2 sequences are DFQATT and SNEGSKA (reference sequence). V was shortened by 0 bases and J by 6 bases, with 17 bases between the two germline ends. The CDR3 region has the DNA TGCAGTGCTAGAGAGTTCGACAGCCTGACCGCCGGGGAGCTGTTTTTT. It yields the protein CSAREFDSLTAGELFF.

V usage is TRBV14 and J usage is TRBJ2-3; D possibly corresponds to TRBD1 (5 bases). This CDR3 has 15 amino acids. Germline loops: CDR1 SGHDN, CDR2 FVKESK. V was shortened by 1 base and J by 0 bases, with 8 bases between the two germline ends. The CDR3 region has the DNA TGTGCCAGCAGCCAAGTAGGGGCCAGCACAGATACGCAGTATTTT. Translated, it gives CASSQVGASTDTQYF.

This clonotype has just a few counts. A clone one base away is much larger, so this may be a read error. The CDR3 DNA sequence: TGTGCCTGGAGGACTAGCGGGAGGTGGGAGGCCCAGTACTTC. Amino acids: CAWRTSGRWEAQYF. The chain carries TRBV30 and TRBJ2-5, with 13 bases fitting TRBD2. CDR3 length: 14 residues. Germline V gene sequence: CDR1 GTSNPN, CDR2 SVGIG (reference sequence). V shed 3 bases and J 9 bases; nucleotides not matched to a gene: 7. Full variable domain (remainder filled in from reference TRBV30 and TRBJ2-5): SQTIHQWPATLVQPVGSPLSLECTVEGTSNPNLYWYRQAAGRGLQLLFYSVGIGQISSEVPQNLSASRPQDRQFILSSKKLLLSDSGFYLCAWRTSGRWEAQYFGPGTRLLVL.

A remark on this clonotype: Just one base apart from a much larger clone, this may be a read error. This chain links TRBV27 with TRBJ1-6, with D perhaps TRBD1 (5 bases). This CDR3 is 13 amino acids long. Germline V gene data show CDR1 as MNHEY and CDR2 as SMNVEV (reference sequence). The CDR3 DNA sequence: TGTGCCAGCAGTCCGGCCGGACATTCACCCCCCCACTTT. Its translation is CASSPAGHSPPHF.

This chain uses TRBV12-3 or TRBV12-4 with TRBJ1-2; D is unresolved. Trimming removed 1 base at V and 8 bases at J, with 11 bases between. The CDR3 covers 13 residues. CDR3 region: CASSLGQSGGYTF. For the CDR3, the DNA is TGTGCCAGCAGTTTAGGGCAGTCCGGAGGCTACACCTTC.

This clonotype has a count of ten or more. The chain joins TRBV6-6 to TRBJ1-5, with D perhaps TRBD1 (5 bases). This CDR3 spans 15 amino acids. CDR1 is MNHNY, CDR2 SVGAGI, per germline (reference sequence). Between the trimmed V and J ends, which lost 4 bases and 3 bases, there was a span of 13 bases. The CDR3 DNA reads TGTGCCAGCAGTTCACGTCAGGGTTCCAATCAGCCCCAGCATTTT. This codes for CASSSRQGSNQPQHF.

The rearrangement joins TRBV7-8 to TRBJ1-2; D perhaps matches TRBD1 (6 bases). Trimming removed 2 bases from V and 3 bases from J, with 16 bases in between. CDR1 SGHVS and CDR2 FQNEAQ come from the germline V gene. This CDR3 has 16 amino acids. CDR3 amino acids: CASSLTGLEGDYGYTF. The CDR3 bases are TGTGCCAGCAGCTTAACAGGGCTGGAGGGCGACTATGGCTACACCTTC.

Sample share makes this clonotype medium-sized. The chain employs TRBV5-6 and TRBJ2-3, with D unresolved. Germline CDR1 and CDR2: SGHDT and YYEEEE. Trimming stripped 5 bases from V and 2 bases from J, with 9 bases between. The CDR3 is 13 amino acids. The CDR3 bases are TGTGCCAGCAGGAAGGGAACCACAGATACGCAGTATTTT. Translated: CASRKGTTDTQYF. The full variable domain, completed using reference TRBV5-6 and TRBJ2-3, is DAGVTQSPTHLIKTRGQQVTLRCSPKSGHDTVSWYQQALGQGPQFIFQYYEEEERQRGNFPDRFSGHQFPNYSSELNVNALLLGDSALYLCASRKGTTDTQYFGPGTRLTVL.

This clonotype was observed many times. J is TRBJ1-5 and V is TRBV3-1; 11 nucleotides line up with TRBD1. V shed 1 base and J 7 bases; nucleotides not matched to a gene: 3. Germline lookup yields CDR1 LGHDT and CDR2 YNNKEL (reference sequence). The CDR3 length is 15 residues. The CDR3 here is CASSQAGTGGQPQHF. CDR3 bases: TGTGCCAGCAGCCAAGCAGGGACAGGGGGACAGCCCCAGCATTTT. Full variable domain (rest looked up from reference TRBV3-1 and TRBJ1-5): DTAVSQTPKYLVTQMGNDKSIKCEQNLGHDTMYWYKQDSKKFLKIMFSYNNKELIINETVPNRFSPKSPDKAHLNLHINSLELGDSAVYFCASSQAGTGGQPQHFGDGTRLSIL.

This clonotype has just a few counts. V usage is TRBV12-3 or TRBV12-4 and J usage is TRBJ2-1; D tentatively fits TRBD1 or TRBD2 (5 bases each). Trimming shortened V by 6 bases and J by 3 bases, and 18 bases separated the two germline ends. The length of the CDR3 is 16 residues. In nucleotides, the CDR3 is TGTGCCAGCAGCGTCACGGGGACCTACTACTACAATGAGCAGTTCTTC. This sequence encodes CASSVTGTYYYNEQFF.

The rearrangement joins TRBV20-1 to TRBJ2-1, with 11 nucleotides matching TRBD2. With 5 bases clipped from V and 6 bases from J, the junction kept 9 bases outside the gene matches. The CDR3 totals 15 residues. Germline V gene sequence: CDR1 DFQATT, CDR2 SNEGSKA (reference sequence). The CDR3 DNA is TGCAGTGCTCCCTTAGCGGGAGGGCCTGCCAATGAGCAGTTCTTC. Its protein is CSAPLAGGPANEQFF.

The chain couples TRBV20-1 to TRBJ2-7; the match to TRBD2 covers 11 bases. V lost 2 bases, J lost 7 bases, and 13 bases stayed unmatched. The CDR3 length is 16 residues. Per germline, CDR1 DFQATT and CDR2 SNEGSKA (reference sequence). CDR3 region: CSARRFSGRAGGEQYF. The CDR3 DNA sequence: TGCAGTGCTAGACGATTTAGCGGGAGGGCCGGGGGGGAGCAGTACTTC.

This clonotype is labeled as medium-sized. The chain uses TRBV20-1 and TRBJ2-7; D might be TRBD1 or TRBD2, each matching 5 bases. The germline CDR1 and CDR2 sequences are DFQATT and SNEGSKA (reference sequence). V was pared by 6 bases and J by 0 bases, with 15 bases between. This CDR3 region has 14 residues. The CDR3 here is CSAAAGSGSYEQYF. The CDR3 DNA sequence: TGCAGTGCAGCCGCAGGGAGTGGCTCCTACGAGCAGTACTTC.

By its share, this clonotype is medium-sized. The CDR3 sequence: CASSFTGATDTQYF. CDR3 DNA: TGTGCCAGCAGTTTCACGGGAGCCACAGATACGCAGTATTTT. V is TRBV12-3 or TRBV12-4 and J is TRBJ2-3, with D perhaps TRBD2 (6 bases). Trimming pared 3 bases from V and 2 bases from J, leaving 9 bases between. The CDR3 is made up of 14 amino acids.

This clonotype was counted many times. The rearrangement joins TRBV6-2 or TRBV6-3 to TRBJ2-7; 7 bases are a match to TRBD2. Germline loops: CDR1 MNHEY, CDR2 SVGEGT. Losses at the gene ends were 6 bases for V and 0 bases for J; bases not matched to a gene: 11. The CDR3 has 16 residues. The CDR3 loop is CASSPPTSISSYEQYF. CDR3 sequence (DNA): TGTGCCAGCAGCCCTCCGACTAGCATAAGCTCCTACGAGCAGTACTTC.

V and J are TRBV5-6 and TRBJ2-7; tentative D call: TRBD2 (6 bases). The V and J ends lost 5 bases and 3 bases respectively, with 15 bases between them. This CDR3 has 14 amino acids. The germline V gene encodes CDR1 SGHDT and CDR2 YYEEEE. In DNA form, the CDR3 reads TGTGCCAGCAGTATAGGCGGGACGGACTACGAGCAGTACTTC. This codes for CASSIGGTDYEQYF.

This clonotype was recorded at least ten times. The rearrangement uses TRBV2 and TRBJ1-4; 7 nucleotides match TRBD1. The CDR3 loop spans 15 amino acids. From germline, CDR1 is SNHLY and CDR2 FYNNEI. The ends lost 7 bases at V and 4 bases at J; junction bases unmatched: 9. In DNA form, the CDR3 reads TGTGCCAGCAAACCTGGGACAGTTTTTAATGAAAAACTGTTTTTT. Amino acids: CASKPGTVFNEKLFF.

This rearrangement joins TRBV4-1 to TRBJ2-3, with D hard to call. Trimming cost V 5 bases and J 5 bases, with 8 bases left between them. Germline V lookup: CDR1 MGHRA, CDR2 YSYEKL. The CDR3 spans 12 residues. The CDR3 loop reads CASSEVRDTQYF. CDR3 coding DNA: TGCGCCAGCAGCGAGGTACGAGATACGCAGTATTTT.

V usage is TRBV3-1 and J usage is TRBJ2-1; D may correspond to TRBD1 or TRBD2 (5 bases each). The CDR3 has 13 amino acids. The germline CDR1 and CDR2 sequences are LGHDT and YNNKEL (reference sequence). V was shortened by 7 bases and J by 6 bases, with 13 bases between the two germline ends. Written as DNA, the CDR3 is TGTGCCAGCAAAAGAGGGGTGGGCAATGAGCAGTTCTTC. Protein product: CASKRGVGNEQFF.

Ten or more counts support this clonotype. This rearrangement joins TRBV20-1 to TRBJ2-1; perhaps TRBD2 as D (6 bases). Trimming removed 3 bases at V and 1 base at J, with 22 bases between. This CDR3 is built from 18 residues. Germline CDR1 reads DFQATT; CDR2 reads SNEGSKA (reference sequence). CDR3 in amino acids: CSARGRRESLISYNEQFF. The CDR3 DNA is TGCAGTGCTAGGGGGCGGCGGGAATCCCTTATTTCCTACAATGAGCAGTTCTTC.

This clonotype was counted at least ten times. The chain carries TRBV5-1 and TRBJ1-1; the match to TRBD1 covers 9 bases. Unmatched junction bases numbered 4, after V lost 0 bases and J lost 4 bases. Germline V gene lookup returns CDR1 SGHRS and CDR2 YFSETQ. The CDR3 consists of 15 residues. CDR3 in DNA: TGCGCCAGCAGCTTGGGGACAGGGGTGGCCACTGAAGCTTTCTTT. Residues: CASSLGTGVATEAFF.

The chain is built from TRBV7-8 and TRBJ2-7; TRBD2 agrees at 13 bases. CDR1 and CDR2 from the germline V gene are SGHVS and FQNEAQ. The length of the CDR3 is 16 residues. With 5 bases clipped from V and 3 bases from J, the junction kept 7 bases outside the gene matches. The chain's CDR3 is CASSLKTSGRLYEQYF. The CDR3 coding sequence is TGTGCCAGCAGCCTAAAGACTAGCGGGAGGCTCTACGAGCAGTACTTC. The full variable domain, rest sourced from reference TRBV7-8 and TRBJ2-7, is GAGVSQSPRYKVAKRGQDVALRCDPISGHVSLFWYQQALGQGPEFLTYFQNEAQLDKSGLPSDRFFAERPEGSVSTLKIQRTQQEDSAVYLCASSLKTSGRLYEQYFGPGTRLTVT.